Shown below are 15 T cell receptor beta chains from a single sample sequenced in a study of blood T cell repertoires in COVID-19. Sequenced by immunoSEQ multiplex PCR; TCRdb stores in-frame clones only, minus some. The sample lists 150,000 or so clones, approximately 79% occurring once. Specimen: peripheral blood. The source is a woman in her sixties with COVID-19, enrolled during active disease.

This clone was counted a few times. The rearrangement joins TRBV2 to TRBJ1-6; possible D gene TRBD1, 6 bases. Trimming took off 6 bases at V and 8 bases at J, with 14 bases between the two ends. CDR1 is SNHLY, CDR2 FYNNEI, per germline. This CDR3 has 14 amino acids. CDR3 protein: CASRPKGVDSPLHF. The CDR3 DNA reads as TGTGCCAGCAGACCAAAGGGGGTAGATTCACCCCTCCACTTT.

This clone was recorded only once. The chain combines TRBV6-5 with TRBJ1-1; D is unresolved. Trimming stripped 2 bases from V and 11 bases from J, with 15 bases between. The CDR3 is 13 residues long. Germline CDR1 and CDR2: MNHEY and SVGAGI. This CDR3 is CASSYRGPERAFF. The CDR3 nucleotides are TGTGCCAGCAGTTACCGGGGTCCAGAGCGGGCTTTCTTT.

The V call is TRBV28, the J call TRBJ2-1, with D uncertain. Between the trimmed V and J ends, which lost 5 bases and 6 bases, there was a span of 14 bases. The germline V gene encodes CDR1 MDHEN and CDR2 SYDVKM. There are 14 residues in the CDR3. Here the CDR3 DNA reads TGTGCCAGCAGTCCCCAACTCGGAGTCAATGAGCAGTTCTTC. It codes for CASSPQLGVNEQFF.

The V and J genes are TRBV5-4 and TRBJ1-2; unclear D gene. Germline V gene data show CDR1 as SGHNT and CDR2 as YYREEE (reference sequence). V lost 4 bases and J 8 bases, leaving 12 bases between the germline ends. The CDR3 covers 12 residues. The CDR3 loop is CASSGVLGGYTF. CDR3 DNA sequence: TGTGCCAGCAGCGGTGTCCTCGGGGGCTACACCTTC.

In nucleotides, the CDR3 is TGTGCCAGCAGCCCCCATGGGACAGGGAGCCGTGGGGATGAGCAGTTCTTC. Translating gives CASSPHGTGSRGDEQFF. The chain couples TRBV9 to TRBJ2-1; 9 positions agree with TRBD1. Per the germline V gene, CDR1 is SGDLS and CDR2 is YYNGEE. This CDR3 contains 17 residues. With V trimmed by 4 bases and J by 8 bases, 16 bases remained unmatched. Drawing the rest from reference TRBV9 and TRBJ2-1, the complete variable domain is DSGVTQTPKHLITATGQRVTLRCSPRSGDLSVYWYQQSLDQGLQFLIQYYNGEERAKGNILERFSAQQFPDLHSELNLSSLELGDSALYFCASSPHGTGSRGDEQFFGPGTRLTVL.

The chain joins TRBV6-1 to TRBJ1-1; no definite D call. Germline V gene sequence: CDR1 MNHNS, CDR2 SASEGT. The CDR3 extends over 13 amino acids. V was trimmed by 3 bases and J by 1 base, leaving 6 bases between them. The CDR3 bases are TGTGCCAGCAGTGAGAACAGGAACACTGAAGCTTTCTTT. This codes for CASSENRNTEAFF.

This chain connects TRBV7-2 to TRBJ2-1, with 11 positions matching TRBD2. CDR1 and CDR2 (germline): SGHTA, FQGNSA. J was trimmed by 4 bases and V by 4 bases; bases with no gene match: 3. CDR3 length: 15 residues. CDR3 nucleotides: TGTGCCAGCAGCTATACTAGCGGGAGTTACAATGAGCAGTTCTTC. As protein: CASSYTSGSYNEQFF.

CDR3 in amino acids: CASQSSGVSGNTIYF. For the CDR3, the DNA is TGTGCCAGTCAGTCCTCGGGTGTCTCTGGAAACACCATATATTTT. J is TRBJ1-3 and V is TRBV19; no clear D gene. V was pared by 8 bases and J by 0 bases, with 14 bases between. Germline V gene data show CDR1 as LNHDA and CDR2 as SQIVND (reference sequence). The CDR3 extends over 15 amino acids. The full variable domain, completed using reference TRBV19 and TRBJ1-3, is DGGITQSPKYLFRKEGQNVTLSCEQNLNHDAMYWYRQDPGQGLRLIYYSQIVNDFQKGDIAEGYSVSREKKESFPLTVTSAQKNPTAFYLCASQSSGVSGNTIYFGEGSWLTVV.

V usage is TRBV30 and J usage is TRBJ1-5; D ambiguous. Germline CDR1 GTSNPN, CDR2 SVGIG (reference sequence). The V end lost 5 bases, the J end lost 2 bases, and 22 bases lay between the germline ends. The CDR3 spans 17 residues. The CDR3 region is CAWGARPTGLGNQPQHF. CDR3 bases: TGTGCCTGGGGTGCCCGACCTACTGGGCTGGGCAATCAGCCCCAGCATTTT.

This clone has just a few counts. The chain combines TRBV28 with TRBJ1-5; 10 positions match TRBD1. This CDR3 spans 20 amino acids. From germline, CDR1 is MDHEN and CDR2 SYDVKM. Trimming took 6 bases from V and 0 from J; bases not matched to a gene: 17. The CDR3 loop reads CASSPAGGTGDLYSNQPQHF. The CDR3 coding sequence is TGTGCCAGCAGCCCCGCGGGCGGGACAGGGGACCTCTATAGCAATCAGCCCCAGCATTTT.

The V and J genes are TRBV11-2 and TRBJ2-3, with D maybe TRBD2 (5 bases). This CDR3 region has 16 residues. The ends were cut back, 3 bases at V and 5 bases at J, with 18 bases in the middle. In germline, CDR1 is SGHAT, CDR2 FQNNGV. This CDR3 reads CASSFTGSRGGDTQYF. DNA for the CDR3: TGTGCCAGCAGCTTTACCGGGTCTCGAGGAGGAGATACGCAGTATTTT. Looking up the rest from reference TRBV11-2 and TRBJ2-3 gives the full variable domain: EAGVAQSPRYKIIEKRQSVAFWCNPISGHATLYWYQQILGQGPKLLIQFQNNGVVDDSQLPKDRFSAERLKGVDSTLKIQPAKLEDSAVYLCASSFTGSRGGDTQYFGPGTRLTVL.

This clone has just a few counts. This chain connects TRBV5-1 to TRBJ2-2, with 7 bases lining up with TRBD2. The CDR3 runs 17 residues. V shed 0 bases and J 2 bases; nucleotides not matched to a gene: 7. Germline lookup yields CDR1 SGHRS and CDR2 YFSETQ. For the CDR3, the DNA is TGCGCCAGCAGCTTGGGAGTTACTAGCGCCAACACCGGGGAGCTGTTTTTT. Protein: CASSLGVTSANTGELFF.

The chain uses TRBV5-4 and TRBJ2-7; maybe TRBD1 (6 bases). V gave up 3 bases and J gave up 2 bases, with 12 bases separating them. Germline assignment: CDR1 SGHNT and CDR2 YYREEE (reference sequence). This CDR3 has 14 amino acids. CDR3 coding DNA: TGTGCCAGCAGCTCCCGGGACAAAACCTACGAGCAGTACTTC. Protein: CASSSRDKTYEQYF.

The genes are TRBV12-5 and TRBJ2-1; TRBD2 aligns across 11 bases. The V and J ends lost 0 bases and 5 bases, in that order; junction bases with no gene match: 15. This CDR3 contains 20 residues. Per germline, CDR1 LGHNT and CDR2 FRNRAP. The CDR3 is CASGLVKGLAVLYWDNEQFF. For the CDR3, the DNA is TGTGCTAGTGGTTTGGTAAAGGGACTAGCGGTCCTTTATTGGGACAATGAGCAGTTCTTC.

The gene calls are TRBV19 and TRBJ2-3, with TRBD2 matching 8 bases. Per germline, CDR1 LNHDA and CDR2 SQIVND (reference sequence). Losses at the gene ends were 5 bases for V and 2 bases for J; bases not matched to a gene: 6. The CDR3 totals 15 residues. In nucleotides, the CDR3 is TGTGCCAGTAGTTTTAGCGGGGACTACACAGATACGCAGTATTTT. It specifies CASSFSGDYTDTQYF.